This T cell receptor (beta chain) was recovered during a study of T cell repertoires in cytomegalovirus infection. About the study: CMV epitopes that were recently identified and HLA-C-restricted were used alongside well-studied HLA-B-restricted ones.

About this clonotype: What it binds is unknown.

V dropped 6 bases and J dropped 11 bases, with 14 bases sitting between them. This CDR3 region has 12 residues. TCRdb recomputed calls from the reads with MiXCR, one row per CDR3 protein. The sample holds around 310,000 distinct CDR3 sequences; around 29% are singletons and the top ten take around 19%. The rearrangement joins TRBV12-3 or TRBV12-4 to TRBJ1-5; D ambiguous. The sequences come from cultured PBMCs, collected from culture after CMV antigen stimulation. The receptor was derived from a human donor in good health (CMV status not recorded). Some clones in this sample may be carry-over from other donors' samples. The CDR3 sequence: CASSPTDRTQHF. The CDR3 DNA is TGTGCCAGCAGCCCCACGGATCGGACCCAGCATTTT.